This T cell receptor (beta chain) originates from a study of CD8 T cells in ankylosing spondylitis. V gave up 6 bases and J gave up 2 bases; unmatched junction bases: 8. The CDR3 has 15 residues. It was by quantitative 5'-RACE with molecular barcodes that TCR beta libraries were made. TCRdb fed the 5' RACE reads into MiXCR, producing one record per CDR3 protein. The sample records more than 150,000 distinct CDR3 sequences, approximately 18% being singletons. The table lists this clonotype with many counts. The chain links TRBV12-3 or TRBV12-4 to TRBJ2-3; TRBD1 agrees at 7 bases. The sequencing sample was made of blood, either unsorted or a sorted T cell fraction (not recorded which). The clonotype originates from a male donor under 30 with ankylosing spondylitis or in good health (not recorded which). CDR3 DNA: TGTGCCAGCAGCCACGGACAGGTTATCACAGATACGCAGTATTTT. It specifies CASSHGQVITDTQYF.